The clone carrying this TCR beta chain was seen at least ten times. The cDNA was synthesized by 5'RACE incorporating 10-nucleotide random UMIs. TCRdb passed the 5' RACE reads through MiXCR, listing each CDR3 protein once. The top ten clones hold approximately 24% of a sample with 11,000 to 15,000 distinct CDR3 sequences, 6% to 8% of them seen once. The sample originates from a study of neurological immune-mediated disorders. Sequencing was carried out using CD8+ T cells from blood. The clonotype was recovered from a woman between 40 and 55 years old in good health.

CDR3 residues: CSARDWGAPRREFQETQYF. The CDR3, as DNA: TGCAGTGCTAGAGATTGGGGGGCCCCTAGGCGGGAGTTCCAAGAGACCCAGTACTTC. The V and J genes are TRBV20-1 and TRBJ2-5; tentative D call: TRBD2 (7 bases). This CDR3 has 19 amino acids. Germline V CDR1 and CDR2: DFQATT, SNEGSKA (reference sequence). Trimming took 0 bases from V and 1 from J, leaving 24 bases between them.